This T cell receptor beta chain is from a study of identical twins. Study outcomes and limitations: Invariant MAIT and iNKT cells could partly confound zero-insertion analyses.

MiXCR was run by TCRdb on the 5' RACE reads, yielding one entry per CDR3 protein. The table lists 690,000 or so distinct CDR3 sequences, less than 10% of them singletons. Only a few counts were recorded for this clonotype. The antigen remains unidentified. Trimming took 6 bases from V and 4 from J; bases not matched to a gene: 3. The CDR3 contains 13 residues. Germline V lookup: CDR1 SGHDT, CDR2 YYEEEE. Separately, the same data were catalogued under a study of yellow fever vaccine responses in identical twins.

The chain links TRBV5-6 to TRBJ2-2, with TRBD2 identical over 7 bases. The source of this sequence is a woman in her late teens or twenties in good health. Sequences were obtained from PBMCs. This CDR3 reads CASNIAGTGELFF. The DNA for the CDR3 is TGTGCCAGCAATATAGCGGGCACCGGGGAGCTGTTTTTT.